This T cell receptor beta chain was obtained from a study of OX40 agonist ivuxolimab in advanced cancers. On the study more broadly: The patients received agonistic anti-OX40 (CD134) antibody ivuxolimab. The study reported partial responses in three patients: one hepatocellular carcinoma, two cutaneous melanoma.

Regarding this clone: Its antigen is unidentified.

Study-wide results and limits: Dose levels from 0.1 to 3.0 mg/kg saw CD4+ and CD8+ blood T cells expand clonally by week 6.

This CDR3 is 16 amino acids long. Germline loops: CDR1 SNHLY, CDR2 FYNNEI. The V gene end was trimmed by 6 bases and the J gene end by 7 bases; junction bases not matched to a gene: 16. The repertoire was sequenced with immunoSEQ multiplex PCR; TCRdb's copy has only in-frame clones and lacks some. The data contain 60,000 to 85,000 clones, 80% to 95% of them singletons. The chain carries TRBV2 and TRBJ2-7; 9 bases line up with TRBD1. Sequencing was performed on CD4+ or CD8+ T cells sorted from blood, taken in a trial of the OX40 agonist ivuxolimab. The receptor was isolated from an adult with an advanced solid tumor such as melanoma, head and neck, liver or kidney cancer. This CDR3 reads CASSQPTGGVPWEQYF. In nucleotides, the CDR3 is TGTGCCAGCAGCCAACCCACAGGGGGCGTCCCTTGGGAGCAGTACTTC.